The 23 T cell receptor beta chains below come from one sample, sequenced in a study of CD4 T cells in relation to SARS-CoV-2 and coronaviruses (dated by TCRdb to the early 2020s). The library was built by means of the immunoSEQ multiplex PCR assay. Sourced from immuneACCESS, this table was stored by TCRdb with only in-frame sequences that have V and J called. A share of the clones is absent; for the studies checked, an unresolved V gene accounts for under half, and the remainder has no known explanation. Present in this sample are roughly 24,000 clones, 65% to 80% of which were seen just once. The top ten clones comprise approximately 13% of the sample. No antigens are known for them. CD4+ T cells from unexposed donors were collected before the COVID-19 pandemic (2011-2018). After around 11 days of culture, CD4+ T cells were isolated with the EasySep CD4+ T cell isolation kit. What was sequenced was CD4+ T cells from PBMCs, cultured in vitro. These TCRs come from a human donor in good health.

The V and J genes are TRBV7-2 and TRBJ2-1; D ambiguous. Deletions cut 0 bases from V and 10 bases from J, with 16 bases between. Germline values: CDR1 SGHTA, CDR2 FQGNSA. The CDR3 is 15 residues long. CDR3 bases: TGTGCCAGCAGCTTAGCGCTCTCTCGCCTTCGGGAGCAGTTCTTC. Protein: CASSLALSRLREQFF.

The chain links TRBV23-1 to TRBJ2-7; 7 nucleotides agree with TRBD1. TRBV23-1 is given ORF status, its function remaining uncertain. The CDR3 consists of 17 residues. The V and J ends lost 4 bases and 2 bases, in that order; junction bases with no gene match: 14. The CDR3 is CASSLLSRGQETYEQYF. CDR3 DNA: TGCGCCAGCAGTCTTTTAAGTCGCGGACAGGAGACCTACGAGCAGTACTTC.

The rearrangement uses TRBV4-1 and TRBJ2-5, with D unresolved. The V gene's germline CDR1 is MGHRA and CDR2 YSYEKL. V was clipped by 4 bases and J by 1 base, with 13 bases between them. This CDR3 spans 15 amino acids. In DNA form, the CDR3 reads TGCGCCAGCAGCCGTAGTGAGACAAGCCAAGAGACCCAGTACTTC. Protein sequence: CASSRSETSQETQYF.

This chain links TRBV5-6 with TRBJ1-2, with 10 bases matching TRBD1. CDR1 and CDR2 from the germline V gene are SGHDT and YYEEEE. CDR3 length: 14 residues. V lost 7 bases and J lost 5; bases outside the gene matches: 8. In DNA form, the CDR3 reads TGTGCCAGCGAGGGGGACAGGGGAAGATATGGCTACACCTTC. It encodes CASEGDRGRYGYTF.

The chain has TRBV4-2 and TRBJ2-3; D is undetermined. Trimming pared 1 base from V and 3 bases from J, leaving 11 bases between. The CDR3 is made up of 15 amino acids. Germline-derived CDR1 and CDR2 are LGHNA and YNFKEQ. CDR3 region: CASSQVWGETDTQYF. The CDR3 bases are TGTGCCAGCAGCCAAGTTTGGGGTGAGACAGATACGCAGTATTTT.

J is TRBJ1-5 and V is TRBV6-5; D might be TRBD1 (5 bases). The CDR3 covers 15 residues. V was trimmed by 6 bases and J by 6 bases, leaving 18 bases between them. Germline V gene data show CDR1 as MNHEY and CDR2 as SVGAGI. CDR3 DNA sequence: TGTGCCAGCAGCCTCCGTGTGGGGGGAGGTCAGCCCCAGCATTTT. Translated, it gives CASSLRVGGGQPQHF.

The chain has TRBV15 and TRBJ1-2; unclear D gene. The CDR3 is 13 amino acids. V lost 6 bases and J 2 bases, leaving 10 bases between the germline ends. Germline assignment: CDR1 LNHNV and CDR2 YYDKDF (reference sequence). DNA of the CDR3: TGTGCCACCAGACCGGGCCCGAACTATGGCTACACCTTC. Translating gives CATRPGPNYGYTF.

V gene TRBV18 combines with J gene TRBJ2-5; TRBD1 matches 7 bases. This CDR3 contains 14 residues. Trimming cost V 3 bases and J 2 bases; bases outside gene matches: 3. Germline V gene data show CDR1 as KGHSH and CDR2 as LQKENI. CDR3 coding DNA: TGTGCCAGCTCACCCTTCAGGGGGCAAGAGACCCAGTACTTC. It codes for CASSPFRGQETQYF.

The rearrangement joins TRBV7-2 to TRBJ2-7, with a weak D call TRBD1 (5 bases). Germline V lookup: CDR1 SGHTA, CDR2 FQGNSA. V was shortened by 0 bases and J by 2 bases, with 14 bases between the two germline ends. The CDR3 runs to 16 residues. This chain's CDR3 is CASSLAAGLRTYEQYF. The CDR3 bases are TGTGCCAGCAGCTTAGCTGCAGGGCTGAGAACCTACGAGCAGTACTTC.

The rearrangement links TRBV7-2 to TRBJ2-1, with 8 bases identical to TRBD1. V was clipped by 1 base and J by 8 bases; unmatched bases: 7. From germline, CDR1 is SGHTA and CDR2 FQGNSA. This CDR3 has 15 residues. Here the CDR3 reads CASSLERQGFYEQFF. CDR3 in DNA: TGTGCCAGCAGCTTAGAGAGACAGGGGTTCTATGAGCAGTTCTTC.

The genes are TRBV5-6 and TRBJ1-2; D is undetermined. Trimming left V 0 bases short and J 2 bases short, with 11 bases between. The length of the CDR3 is 15 residues. Germline assignment: CDR1 SGHDT and CDR2 YYEEEE. CDR3 sequence: CASSLASLTNYGYTF. DNA of the CDR3: TGTGCCAGCAGCTTGGCCTCACTGACCAACTATGGCTACACCTTC.

Only one count was recorded for this clone. The V and J genes are TRBV19 and TRBJ1-1; 9 nucleotides match TRBD1. CDR3 size: 15 residues. CDR1 LNHDA and CDR2 SQIVND come from the germline V gene (reference sequence). V was pared by 3 bases and J by 10 bases, with 12 bases of the junction left unmatched. The CDR3 DNA reads TGTGCCAGTAGTATGGTACAGGGGGCGGATTTAGGAGCTTTCTTT. Its protein product is CASSMVQGADLGAFF.

The V call is TRBV19, the J call TRBJ1-5; 7 nucleotides agree with TRBD1. V gave up 1 base and J gave up 8 bases; unmatched junction bases: 5. Germline CDR1 LNHDA, CDR2 SQIVND (reference sequence). The CDR3 covers 14 residues. The CDR3 DNA reads TGTGCCAGTAGTATAGGGCCAGGGGGAGAGCCCCAGCATTTT. Translation: CASSIGPGGEPQHF.

This clone occurred a few times. The CDR3 protein is CASSRDRSSYEQYF. CDR3 coding DNA: TGTGCCAGCAGCCGGGACAGGAGCTCCTACGAGCAGTACTTC. V is TRBV6-5 and J is TRBJ2-7, with 8 positions matching TRBD1. Germline V gives CDR1 MNHEY, CDR2 SVGAGI. The CDR3 consists of 14 residues. V lost 6 bases to trimming and J lost 0 bases; unmatched junction nucleotides: 4.

The chain couples TRBV5-4 to TRBJ1-1; 7 positions match TRBD1. Germline V gene sequence: CDR1 SGHNT, CDR2 YYREEE (reference sequence). The V gene end was trimmed by 7 bases and the J gene end by 4 bases; junction bases not matched to a gene: 10. The CDR3 is 14 residues long. CDR3 loop: CASSIGGGFTEAFF. CDR3 nucleotide sequence: TGTGCCAGCTCAATCGGAGGGGGCTTCACTGAAGCTTTCTTT.

The V and J genes are TRBV6-5 and TRBJ2-5; 12 bases agree with TRBD2. This CDR3 spans 15 amino acids. Germline loops: CDR1 MNHEY, CDR2 SVGAGI. With 6 bases clipped from V and 4 bases from J, the junction kept 6 bases outside the gene matches. This CDR3 reads CASSDGLAGTETQYF. The DNA of the CDR3 is TGTGCCAGCAGCGACGGACTAGCGGGAACAGAGACCCAGTACTTC.

The CDR3 DNA reads as TGTGCCAGTAGTACGCCCCTAACGGGAGTCACTGAGCAGTTCTTC. Translation gives CASSTPLTGVTEQFF. This chain links TRBV19 with TRBJ2-1; a weak D match, TRBD2 (6 bases). The CDR3 length is 15 residues. With 4 bases removed from V and 9 bases from J, the gap between germline ends came to 19 bases. Germline V gene sequence: CDR1 LNHDA, CDR2 SQIVND (reference sequence).

Written as DNA, the CDR3 is TGTGCCAGCAGCTTTCACGGGGAAAGTTACAATGAGCAGTTCTTC. It yields the protein CASSFHGESYNEQFF. V gene TRBV7-8 combines with J gene TRBJ2-1; D may be TRBD2 (5 bases). V gave up 3 bases and J gave up 4 bases, with 13 bases separating them. From germline, CDR1 is SGHVS and CDR2 FQNEAQ. This CDR3 is built from 15 residues. The full variable domain, its missing parts supplied by reference TRBV7-8 and TRBJ2-1, is GAGVSQSPRYKVAKRGQDVALRCDPISGHVSLFWYQQALGQGPEFLTYFQNEAQLDKSGLPSDRFFAERPEGSVSTLKIQRTQQEDSAVYLCASSFHGESYNEQFFGPGTRLTVL.

The V call is TRBV7-9, the J call TRBJ2-7; 10 nucleotides match TRBD1. The CDR3 length is 15 residues. Losses at the gene ends were 1 base for V and 2 bases for J; bases not matched to a gene: 2. Germline CDR1 is SEHNR and CDR2 is FQNEAQ (reference sequence). Written as DNA, the CDR3 is TGTGCCAGCAGCTTAGATGGGACAGGGGCCTACGAGCAGTACTTC. The encoded protein is CASSLDGTGAYEQYF.

The chain recombines TRBV3-1 (or the pseudogene TRBV3-2) with TRBJ1-5, with D unclear. This CDR3 contains 15 residues. Germline CDR1 and CDR2: LGHDT and YNNKEL (reference sequence). Trimming took 1 base from V and 0 from J, leaving 7 bases between them. The CDR3 is CASSQGPHSNQPQHF. The CDR3 nucleotides read TGTGCCAGCAGCCAAGGACCACATAGCAATCAGCCCCAGCATTTT.

V usage is TRBV7-3 and J usage is TRBJ2-3; D unresolved. The V end lost 2 bases, the J end lost 6 bases, and 9 bases lay between the germline ends. Germline-derived CDR1 and CDR2 are SGHTA and FQGTGA. The CDR3 length is 13 residues. The CDR3 spells CASSLRPSDTQYF. The CDR3 DNA is TGTGCCAGCAGCTTACGGCCCTCGGATACGCAGTATTTT.

The chain links TRBV3-1 (or the pseudogene TRBV3-2) to TRBJ2-1; TRBD2 matches at 8 bases. Germline CDR1 reads LGHDT; CDR2 reads YNNKEL (reference sequence). CDR3 length: 15 amino acids. V trimming: 1 base; J trimming: 9 bases; junction bases outside the gene matches: 8. CDR3 in DNA: TGTGCCAGCAGCCAAGTAGTAAGCGGGAGTAGTGAGCAGTTCTTC. It is translated as CASSQVVSGSSEQFF.

J is TRBJ1-1 and V is TRBV19; D is unresolved. V lost 2 bases to trimming and J lost 1 base, with 8 bases between them. Per the germline V gene, CDR1 is LNHDA and CDR2 is SQIVND (reference sequence). There are 14 residues in the CDR3. The CDR3 coding sequence is TGTGCCAGTAGTATAACGGCCGGGAACACTGAAGCTTTCTTT. It translates to CASSITAGNTEAFF.